The table lists the clone carrying this T cell receptor beta chain with a few counts. The sample comes from a study of blood T cells in healthy people across ages. Primers used in a second PCR of about 6 to 11 cycles were a sample-barcoded 5' primer and a J-beta primer mix. Using its own MiXCR run on the 5' RACE reads, TCRdb lists one record per CDR3 protein. Altogether roughly 1,100,000 distinct CDR3 sequences are present, about 25% being singletons, with the ten largest covering 0.65% to 0.75%. These data were also filed under a second study, of T cells of mothers and their children.

This TCR came from a girl aged 2 to 9 in good health. The sequencing input was blood.

For the CDR3, the DNA is TGCAGTGCTAGAGGCCTCCGGGACACCCCCTACGAGCAGTACTTC. Its translation is CSARGLRDTPYEQYF. The V call is TRBV20-1, the J call TRBJ2-7; D is possibly TRBD1 (6 bases). This CDR3 region has 15 residues. Trimming took 1 base from V and 2 from J, leaving 15 bases between them. The germline CDR1 and CDR2 sequences are DFQATT and SNEGSKA (reference sequence).